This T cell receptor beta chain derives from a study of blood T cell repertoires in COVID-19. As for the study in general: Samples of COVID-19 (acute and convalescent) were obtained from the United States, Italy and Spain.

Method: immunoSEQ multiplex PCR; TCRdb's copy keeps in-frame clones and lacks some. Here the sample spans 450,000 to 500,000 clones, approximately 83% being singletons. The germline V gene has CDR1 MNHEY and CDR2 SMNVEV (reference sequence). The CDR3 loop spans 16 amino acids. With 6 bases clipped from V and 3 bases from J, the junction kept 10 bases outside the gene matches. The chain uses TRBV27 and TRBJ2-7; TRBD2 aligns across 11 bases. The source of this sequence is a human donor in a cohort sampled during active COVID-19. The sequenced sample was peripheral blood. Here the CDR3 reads CASRTTTSGSLYEQYF. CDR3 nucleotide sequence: TGTGCCAGCAGGACGACCACTAGCGGGAGTCTCTACGAGCAGTACTTC.